The sequence of this T cell receptor beta chain was determined in a study of T cell changes during pregnancy in multiple sclerosis. Sequencing was performed with immunoSEQ multiplex PCR; in TCRdb, only in-frame clones are kept and a portion is missing. Here the sample spans roughly 80,000 clones, 85% to 95% being singletons. The sequences come from peripheral blood, collected after pregnancy. This clonotype was sampled from a female donor in good health, enrolled as a control in a pregnancy study.

This chain's CDR3 is CASSLGGPDRYEQYF. The CDR3 region has the DNA TGTGCCAGCAGCCTTGGTGGGCCTGATCGGTACGAGCAGTACTTC. The V gene is TRBV28, the J gene TRBJ2-7; D is unclear. The CDR3 has 15 residues. CDR1 MDHEN and CDR2 SYDVKM come from the germline V gene. The V end lost 6 bases, the J end lost 4 bases, and 19 bases lay between the germline ends.